A single sample gave rise to the 5 T cell receptor beta chains below, sequenced in a study of identical twins. TCRdb recomputed calls from the 5' RACE reads with MiXCR, one row per CDR3 protein. The repertoire holds 550,000 to 700,000 distinct CDR3 sequences, with 9.5% to 10% as singletons. The same specimen was also included in a second study, on yellow fever vaccine responses in identical twins.

The sequencing input was PBMCs. The receptors derive from a woman between 18 and 29 years old in good health.

In its sample, this clonotype was seen a few times. This sequence joins TRBV3-1 and TRBJ1-1; possibly TRBD1 for D (5 bases). The CDR3 spans 15 residues. Germline V gives CDR1 LGHDT, CDR2 YNNKEL (reference sequence). V lost 3 bases, J lost 5 bases, and 16 bases lay in between. The CDR3 coding sequence is TGTGCCAGCAGCCAGTCCCGTGGGGGGTTTACTGAAGCTTTCTTT. This translates into CASSQSRGGFTEAFF.

J is TRBJ1-4 and V is TRBV27; D might be TRBD1 (5 bases). Trimming stripped 3 bases from V and 7 bases from J, with 12 bases between. CDR1 is MNHEY, CDR2 SMNVEV, per germline (reference sequence). This CDR3 is built from 14 residues. CDR3 sequence (DNA): TGTGCCAGCAGTTTGGGACGGAGAGGTGAAAAACTGTTTTTT. Translating it yields CASSLGRRGEKLFF. The whole variable domain, remainder taken from reference TRBV27 and TRBJ1-4, is EAQVTQNPRYLITVTGKKLTVTCSQNMNHEYMSWYRQDPGLGLRQIYYSMNVEVTDKGDVPEGYKVSRKEKRNFPLILESPSPNQTSLYFCASSLGRRGEKLFFGSGTQLSVL.

This clonotype was recorded at least ten times. This CDR3 reads CASSFEGAGTEAFF. The DNA of the CDR3 is TGCGCCAGCAGTTTTGAGGGGGCCGGCACTGAAGCTTTCTTT. The chain carries TRBV5-1 and TRBJ1-1, with 7 bases that match TRBD1. J lost 4 bases, V lost 5 bases, and 8 bases had no gene match. CDR1 is SGHRS, CDR2 YFSETQ, per germline. This CDR3 is 14 amino acids long.

This clonotype came up a few times. The rearrangement links TRBV18 to TRBJ1-1, with 7 bases matching TRBD1. Losses at the gene ends were 4 bases for V and 10 bases for J; bases not matched to a gene: 3. The germline V gene has CDR1 KGHSH and CDR2 LQKENI. The CDR3 is 11 amino acids. In DNA, the CDR3 is TGTGCCAGCTCACAAGGGGGCTCAGCTTTCTTT. This gives the protein CASSQGGSAFF.

The chain carries TRBV29-1 and TRBJ2-3, with 11 bases identical to TRBD2. With V trimmed by 7 bases and J by 2 bases, 2 bases remained unmatched. Germline-derived CDR1 and CDR2 are SQVTM and ANQGSEA. There are 13 residues in the CDR3. CDR3 DNA: TGCAGCGGTAGCGGGAGGGTCACAGATACGCAGTATTTT. It yields the protein CSGSGRVTDTQYF.